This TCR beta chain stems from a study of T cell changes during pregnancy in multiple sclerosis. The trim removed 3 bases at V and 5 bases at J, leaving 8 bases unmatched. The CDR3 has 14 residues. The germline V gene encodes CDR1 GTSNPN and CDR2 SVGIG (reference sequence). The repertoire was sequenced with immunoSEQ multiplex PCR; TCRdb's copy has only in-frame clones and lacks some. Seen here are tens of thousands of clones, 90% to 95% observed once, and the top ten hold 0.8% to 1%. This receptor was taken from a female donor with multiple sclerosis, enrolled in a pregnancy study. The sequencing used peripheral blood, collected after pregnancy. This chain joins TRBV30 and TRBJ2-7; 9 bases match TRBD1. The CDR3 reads CAWRAGTGKNEQYF. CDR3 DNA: TGTGCCTGGAGGGCCGGGACAGGGAAAAACGAGCAGTACTTC. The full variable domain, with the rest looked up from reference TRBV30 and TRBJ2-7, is SQTIHQWPATLVQPVGSPLSLECTVEGTSNPNLYWYRQAAGRGLQLLFYSVGIGQISSEVPQNLSASRPQDRQFILSSKKLLLSDSGFYLCAWRAGTGKNEQYFGPGTRLTVT.